This T cell receptor (beta chain) was retrieved from a study of identical twins. TCRdb used MiXCR to reprocess the 5' RACE reads, holding one entry per CDR3 protein. The repertoire holds about 700,000 distinct CDR3 sequences, with roughly 6% as singletons. This clonotype was seen at least ten times. The receptor comes from a man between 18 and 35 years old in good health. Sequenced input: naive T cells sorted from blood.

CDR3 protein: CSVVQGLNSNQPQHF. The CDR3 DNA reads TGCAGCGTTGTTCAGGGTTTAAATAGCAATCAGCCCCAGCATTTT. This rearrangement joins TRBV29-1 to TRBJ1-5; TRBD1 might be the D (5 bases). Germline assignment: CDR1 SQVTM and CDR2 ANQGSEA. The CDR3 covers 15 residues. V lost 4 bases and J 0 bases, leaving 13 bases between the germline ends.